A selection of T cell receptor beta chains follows, all from one sample in a study of T-cell reconstitution after alpha-beta-depleted transplantation in children. One entry per CDR3 protein results from TCRdb running MiXCR on the PCR reads. The table records about 610,000 distinct CDR3 sequences, more than 9% of them present only once. The sequencing used PBMCs from the stem cell graft donor, collected from the stem cell graft. Every receptor here comes from a human donor who donated a stem cell graft to a child with acute myeloid leukemia. The CDR3 runs from the conserved cysteine through the conserved F or W. A D gene is named only where the DNA matches it firmly. Part of the rows lack a size; the others show once, few, many or a class for expanded clones.

clone_size d_call j_call v_call cdr3_nt cdr3_aa
- TRBD1 TRBJ2-1 TRBV19 TGTGCCAGTAGCCCTCGTCGACAGGGCGTAGGCAATGAGCAGTTCTTC CASSPRRQGVGNEQFF
few TRBD2 TRBJ2-1 TRBV7-9 TGTGCCAGCAGCTTAGTACTAGCGGGAGGGGAGGAGTTCTTC CASSLVLAGGEEFF
- - TRBJ2-3 TRBV9 TGTGCCAGCAGCGCCAGAAGCGGGAGCACAGATACGCAGTATTTT CASSARSGSTDTQYF
many TRBD2 TRBJ2-2 TRBV6-5 TGTGCCAGCATTCTACTAGCGGGAACCGGGGAGCTGTTTTTT CASILLAGTGELFF
- - TRBJ2-3 TRBV10-3 TGTGCCATCAGGGCGGAAGTCACAGATACGCAGTATTTT CAIRAEVTDTQYF
- - TRBJ2-3 TRBV5-1 TGCGCCAGCAGCTCGGACGGTAGCCCCGCGGATACGCAGTATTTT CASSSDGSPADTQYF
few - TRBJ1-3 TRBV7-9 TGTGCCAGCAGCTTAGTTACAGGGATCGGTCCTGGAAACACCATATATTTT CASSLVTGIGPGNTIYF
few - TRBJ2-2 TRBV3-1 TGTGCCAGCAGCCTATACACGAACACCGGGGAGCTGTTTTTT CASSLYTNTGELFF
many - TRBJ2-2 TRBV9 TGTGCCAGCAGCGTCTCCAAATCCGGGGAGCTGTTTTTT CASSVSKSGELFF
- - TRBJ2-7 TRBV3-1 TGTGCCATCAGCCCAGGAGAGTATGCGGGTGCTAGCTCCTACGAGCAGTACTTC CAISPGEYAGASSYEQYF
- - TRBJ2-5 TRBV29-1 TGCAGCGTCGGACGGCTTCAAGAGACCCAGTACTTC CSVGRLQETQYF